The 15 T cell receptor beta chains presented below share a single source sample, sequenced in a study of blood T cell repertoires in COVID-19. Here immunoSEQ multiplex PCR was the method, and the copy in TCRdb shows in-frame clones only, minus some. The profile shows 250,000 or so clones, over 75% of them singletons. The sequencing input was peripheral blood. Every receptor here comes from a young man who had recovered from COVID-19.

This clone was recorded once. This chain connects TRBV5-6 to TRBJ1-3; maybe TRBD1 (5 bases). Deletions cut 4 bases from V and 0 bases from J, with 14 bases between. CDR1 is SGHDT and CDR2 is YYEEEE in the germline V gene. This CDR3 is built from 16 residues. CDR3 residues: CASSVDSILSGNTIYF. The CDR3 coding sequence is TGTGCCAGCAGCGTTGACAGCATCCTCTCTGGAAACACCATATATTTT.

The chain uses TRBV15 and TRBJ2-3, with 11 bases fitting TRBD2. CDR3 length equals 18 residues. V was clipped by 0 bases and J by 5 bases; unmatched bases: 10. In germline, CDR1 is LNHNV, CDR2 YYDKDF (reference sequence). CDR3 in DNA: TGTGCCACCAGCAGAGAGCGGCTAGCGGGGGGTAGGGTAGATACGCAGTATTTT. As protein: CATSRERLAGGRVDTQYF.

This sequence joins TRBV18 and TRBJ2-3; 10 bases align to TRBD2. Unmatched junction bases numbered 9, after V lost 5 bases and J lost 7 bases. Per the germline V gene, CDR1 is KGHSH and CDR2 is LQKENI. The CDR3 loop spans 15 amino acids. The CDR3 here is CASSTIAGGMNTQYF. CDR3 in DNA: TGTGCCAGCTCAACCATAGCGGGGGGTATGAATACGCAGTATTTT.

The gene calls are TRBV7-9 and TRBJ2-3; 7 bases are a match to TRBD1. This CDR3 has 14 amino acids. Unmatched junction bases numbered 6, after V lost 5 bases and J lost 4 bases. Germline CDR1 reads SEHNR; CDR2 reads FQNEAQ (reference sequence). The chain's CDR3 is CASSPRQGSDTQYF. DNA of the CDR3: TGTGCCAGCAGCCCTAGACAGGGATCAGATACGCAGTATTTT.

In this sample, this clone turned up once. The chain combines TRBV5-1 with TRBJ2-7; 8 bases agree with TRBD1. The CDR3 is 18 amino acids. Germline V gene lookup returns CDR1 SGHRS and CDR2 YFSETQ. The junction had 14 bases not matched to a gene; V was cut back by 0 bases and J by 3 bases. The CDR3 sequence is CASSLELSDRGPFYEQYF. The CDR3 bases are TGCGCCAGCAGCTTGGAGCTTTCAGACAGGGGTCCCTTCTACGAGCAGTACTTC. Drawing the rest from reference TRBV5-1 and TRBJ2-7, the complete variable domain is KAGVTQTPRYLIKTRGQQVTLSCSPISGHRSVSWYQQTPGQGLQFLFEYFSETQRNKGNFPGRFSGRQFSNSRSEMNVSTLELGDSALYLCASSLELSDRGPFYEQYFGPGTRLTVT.

CDR3 amino acids: CASSLSGGGNSYEQYF. CDR3 coding DNA: TGTGCCAGCAGCTTAAGTGGGGGAGGGAATTCCTACGAGCAGTACTTC. The chain is built from TRBV7-3 and TRBJ2-7; 7 bases are shared with TRBD2. CDR1 and CDR2 (germline): SGHTA, FQGTGA. Trimming at V came to 1 base and at J to 1 base, leaving 7 bases not matched to a gene. This CDR3 has 16 amino acids.

About this clone itself: Other DNA sequences in this sample translate to the same CDR3. The chain is built from TRBV5-1 and TRBJ1-5; 10 bases map to TRBD1. The trim removed 4 bases at V and 2 bases at J, leaving 3 bases unmatched. Germline lookup yields CDR1 SGHRS and CDR2 YFSETQ. The CDR3 loop spans 15 amino acids. CDR3 in DNA: TGCGCCAGCAGCCCCGGGACAGGGGGCAATCAGCCCCAGCATTTT. It encodes CASSPGTGGNQPQHF.

V usage is TRBV24-1 and J usage is TRBJ1-2; TRBD1 might be the D (5 bases). Deletions cut 4 bases from V and 3 bases from J, with 11 bases between. Per the germline V gene, CDR1 is KGHDR and CDR2 is SFDVKD. The CDR3 covers 14 residues. CDR3 nucleotide sequence: TGTGCCACCAGTGAGGGAGGACAAGACTATGGCTACACCTTC. Translation: CATSEGGQDYGYTF.

This clone was seen just once. This rearrangement joins TRBV5-1 to TRBJ2-5; TRBD2 matches 7 bases. J lost 5 bases, V lost 4 bases, and 8 bases had no gene match. This CDR3 has 14 amino acids. CDR1 is SGHRS, CDR2 YFSETQ, per germline. The CDR3 nucleotides are TGCGCCAGCAGCCTAGCGGCGGGGGTGGAGACCCAGTACTTC. The encoded protein is CASSLAAGVETQYF.

This chain connects TRBV6-1 to TRBJ2-5; D gene ambiguous. V was clipped by 2 bases and J by 9 bases, with 7 bases between them. This CDR3 has 11 residues. Germline-derived CDR1 and CDR2 are MNHNS and SASEGT. CDR3 residues: CASSERVPQYF. The CDR3 DNA reads as TGTGCCAGCAGTGAACGGGTACCCCAGTACTTC.

This chain uses TRBV6-2 or TRBV6-3 with TRBJ2-7; TRBD2 agrees at 9 bases. Germline V gene data show CDR1 as MNHEY and CDR2 as SVGEGT. Germline trimming cut 5 bases from V and 4 bases from J; bases unmatched to any gene: 6. This CDR3 spans 14 amino acids. The DNA for the CDR3 is TGTGCCAGCAGTGCGGGGGGGCCGGTTTACGAGCAGTACGTC. It specifies CASSAGGPVYEQYV.

Comment on this clone: This specimen includes other DNA sequences encoding the same CDR3. This chain uses TRBV27 with TRBJ1-1, with no clear D. CDR1 MNHEY and CDR2 SMNVEV come from the germline V gene (reference sequence). There are 13 residues in the CDR3. The V and J ends lost 3 bases and 1 base respectively, with 6 bases between them. The CDR3 loop is CASSFGGNTEAFF. CDR3 sequence (DNA): TGTGCCAGCAGTTTTGGAGGGAACACTGAAGCTTTCTTT.

V gene TRBV6-5 combines with J gene TRBJ2-5; a possible D gene is TRBD1 (6 bases). The length of the CDR3 is 15 residues. From germline, CDR1 is MNHEY and CDR2 SVGAGI. With 0 bases removed from V and 1 base from J, the gap between germline ends came to 9 bases. This chain's CDR3 is CASSYSGGGQETQYF. CDR3 nucleotide sequence: TGTGCCAGCAGTTACTCTGGGGGCGGCCAAGAGACCCAGTACTTC.

The genes are TRBV28 and TRBJ1-2, with 8 bases lining up with TRBD1. The germline CDR1 and CDR2 sequences are MDHEN and SYDVKM. The CDR3 has 14 amino acids. V shed 6 bases, J shed 7 bases, and the junction held 10 bases outside the gene matches. For the CDR3, the DNA is TGTGCCAGCAGGGTACAGGGGGTCTCGGGTGGCTACACCTTC. Translation: CASRVQGVSGGYTF.

This sequence joins TRBV11-2 and TRBJ2-5; 8 nucleotides agree with TRBD2. The CDR3 is 15 amino acids. V trimming: 0 bases; J trimming: 6 bases; junction bases outside the gene matches: 6. Germline CDR1 reads SGHAT; CDR2 reads FQNNGV. CDR3 protein: CASSLERGDMKTQYF. The CDR3 nucleotides read TGTGCCAGCAGCTTAGAGCGGGGGGACATGAAGACCCAGTACTTC.